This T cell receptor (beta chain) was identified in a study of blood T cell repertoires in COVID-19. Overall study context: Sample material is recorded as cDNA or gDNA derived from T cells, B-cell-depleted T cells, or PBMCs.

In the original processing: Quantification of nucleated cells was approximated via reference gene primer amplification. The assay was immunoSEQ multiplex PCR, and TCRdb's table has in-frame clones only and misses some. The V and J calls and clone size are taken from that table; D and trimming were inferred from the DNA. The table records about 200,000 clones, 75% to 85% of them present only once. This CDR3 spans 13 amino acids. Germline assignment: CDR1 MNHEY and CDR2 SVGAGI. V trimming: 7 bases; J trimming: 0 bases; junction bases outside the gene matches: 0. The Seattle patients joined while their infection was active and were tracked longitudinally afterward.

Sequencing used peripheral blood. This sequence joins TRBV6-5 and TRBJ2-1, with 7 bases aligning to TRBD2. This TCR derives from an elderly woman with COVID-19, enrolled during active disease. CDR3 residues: CASKRDSYNEQFF. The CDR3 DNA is TGTGCCAGCAAGCGGGACTCCTACAATGAGCAGTTCTTC.